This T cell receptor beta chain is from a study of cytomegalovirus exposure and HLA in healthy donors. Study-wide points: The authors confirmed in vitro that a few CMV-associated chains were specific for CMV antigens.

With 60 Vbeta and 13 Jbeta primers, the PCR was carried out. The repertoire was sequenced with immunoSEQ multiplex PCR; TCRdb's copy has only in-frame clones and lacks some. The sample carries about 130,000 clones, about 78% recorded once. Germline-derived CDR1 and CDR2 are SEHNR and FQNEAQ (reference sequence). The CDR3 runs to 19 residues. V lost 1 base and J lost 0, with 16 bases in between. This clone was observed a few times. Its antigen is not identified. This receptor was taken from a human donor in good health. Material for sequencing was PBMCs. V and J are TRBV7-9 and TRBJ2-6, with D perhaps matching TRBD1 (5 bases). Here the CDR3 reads CASSLGFPGLNSGANVLTF. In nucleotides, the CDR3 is TGTGCCAGCAGCTTAGGGTTTCCAGGGTTAAACTCTGGGGCCAACGTCCTGACTTTC.